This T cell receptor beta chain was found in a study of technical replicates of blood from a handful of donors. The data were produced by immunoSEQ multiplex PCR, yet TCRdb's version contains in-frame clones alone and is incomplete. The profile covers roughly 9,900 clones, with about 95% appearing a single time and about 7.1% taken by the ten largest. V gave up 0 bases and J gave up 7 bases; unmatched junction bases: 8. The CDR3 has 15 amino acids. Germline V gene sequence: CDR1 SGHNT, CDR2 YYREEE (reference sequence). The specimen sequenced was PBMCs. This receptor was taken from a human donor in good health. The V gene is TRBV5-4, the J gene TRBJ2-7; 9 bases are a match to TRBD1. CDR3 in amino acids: CASSLDRQGVKEQYF. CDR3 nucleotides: TGTGCCAGCAGCTTGGATCGACAGGGGGTAAAAGAGCAGTACTTC.